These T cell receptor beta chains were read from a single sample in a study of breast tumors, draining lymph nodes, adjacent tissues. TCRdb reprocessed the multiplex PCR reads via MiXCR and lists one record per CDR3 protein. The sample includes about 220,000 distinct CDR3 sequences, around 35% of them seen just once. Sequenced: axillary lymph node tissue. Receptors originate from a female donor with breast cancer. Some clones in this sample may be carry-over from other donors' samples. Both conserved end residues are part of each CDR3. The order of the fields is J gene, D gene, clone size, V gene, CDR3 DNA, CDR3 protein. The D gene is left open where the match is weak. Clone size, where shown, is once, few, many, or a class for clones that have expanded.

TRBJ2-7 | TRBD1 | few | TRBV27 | TGTGCCAGCACCCTCTCGACAGGGCCCTACTACGAGCAGTACTTC | CASTLSTGPYYEQYF
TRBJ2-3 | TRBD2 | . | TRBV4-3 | TGCGCCAGCAGCCAAGTAGCGGGAGCCACAGATACGCAGTATTTT | CASSQVAGATDTQYF
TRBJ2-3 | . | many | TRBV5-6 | TGTGCCAGCAGCTTGCAGGGGATATCAGATACGCAGTATTTT | CASSLQGISDTQYF
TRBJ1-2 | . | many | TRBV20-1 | TGCAGTGCTACCCAGGAGGGGGGCTATGGCTACACCTTC | CSATQEGGYGYTF
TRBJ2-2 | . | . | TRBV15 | TGTGCCACCAGCCGACCCGGGGGGCTGTTTTTT | CATSRPGGLFF
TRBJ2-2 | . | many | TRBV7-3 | TGTGCCAGCAGCTTAACGGGCCAGAACACCGGGGAGCTGTTTTTT | CASSLTGQNTGELFF
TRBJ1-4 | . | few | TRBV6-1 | TGTGCCAGCAGTGTTGTATGGGGCACCCTTGAAAAACTGTTTTTT | CASSVVWGTLEKLFF
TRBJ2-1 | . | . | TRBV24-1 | TGTGCCACCAGTGATGGGGACCAGGCGTCAGATACGCAGTTCTTC | CATSDGDQASDTQFF
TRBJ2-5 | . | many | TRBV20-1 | TGCAGTTTGGCCGTGGAAGAGACCCAGTACTTC | CSLAVEETQYF
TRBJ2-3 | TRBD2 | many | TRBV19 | TGTGCCAGTAGTAGGGTAGCGGGCCTTAGCACAGATACGCAGTATTTT | CASSRVAGLSTDTQYF
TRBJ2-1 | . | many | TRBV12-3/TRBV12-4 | TGTGCCAGCAGCCTCGGCTTCTACAATGAGCAGTTCTTC | CASSLGFYNEQFF
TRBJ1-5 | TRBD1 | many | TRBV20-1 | TGCAGTGTAGGTTCCGGGACAGGGGGGATCAATCAGCCCCAGCATTTT | CSVGSGTGGINQPQHF
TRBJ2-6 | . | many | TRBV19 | TGTGCCAGTAGTACCACAGGGTTATCTTTCTCTGGGGCCAACGTCCTGACTTTC | CASSTTGLSFSGANVLTF
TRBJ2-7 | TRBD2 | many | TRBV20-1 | TGCAGTGCCCAGGGACCCGGGACTAGCTTCTTGGATCCCTACGAGCAGTACTTC | CSAQGPGTSFLDPYEQYF
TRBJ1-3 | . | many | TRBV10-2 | TGCGCCAGCAGTGGGGAATCTGGAAACACCATATATTTT | CASSGESGNTIYF
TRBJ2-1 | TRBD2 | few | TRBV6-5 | TGTGCCAGCAGTTACTCGGGCGGGAGGGGGTACAATGAGCAGTTCTTC | CASSYSGGRGYNEQFF
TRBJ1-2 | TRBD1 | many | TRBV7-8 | TGTGCCAGCAGCTTAAGACAGGGGGCCTATGGCTACACCTTC | CASSLRQGAYGYTF
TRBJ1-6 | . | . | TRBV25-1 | TGTGCCAGCAGTGAACCCTTTATTAGCGGGAGAGGGACCCCACCCCTCCACTTT | CASSEPFISGRGTPPLHF
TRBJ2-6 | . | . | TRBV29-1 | TGCAGCGTTGAAGATTTACAGGGGGCCAACGTCCTGACTTTC | CSVEDLQGANVLTF
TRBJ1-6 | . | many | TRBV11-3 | TGTGCCAGCAGCTTAGATCCCGCAGGCGTCGGTTCACCCCTCCACTTT | CASSLDPAGVGSPLHF
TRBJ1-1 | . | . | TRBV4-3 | TGCGCCAGCTCGGGATACACTGAAGCTTTCTTT | CASSGYTEAFF
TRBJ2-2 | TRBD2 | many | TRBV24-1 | TGTGCCACCAGTGATTGGACTAGCGGACTAACCGGGGAGCTGTTTTTT | CATSDWTSGLTGELFF
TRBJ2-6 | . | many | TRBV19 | TGTGCCAGTGTCGGTTGGGGCTCTGGGGCCAACGTCCTGACTTTC | CASVGWGSGANVLTF
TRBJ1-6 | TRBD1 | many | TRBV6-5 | TGTGCCAGCAGTTACTCTGGGGACAGACTTTCACCCCTCCACTTT | CASSYSGDRLSPLHF
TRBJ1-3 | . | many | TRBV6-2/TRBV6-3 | TGTGCCAGCACCGACGCTGGAAACACCATATATTTT | CASTDAGNTIYF
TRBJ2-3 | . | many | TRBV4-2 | TGTGCCAGCAGCCCCGCGAGCGAGGGCCCGAGCACAGATACGCAGTATTTT | CASSPASEGPSTDTQYF
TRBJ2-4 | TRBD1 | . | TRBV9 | TGTGCCAGTAGTATACAGGGGGCTAGAGTAGCCAAAAACATTCAGTACTTC | CASSIQGARVAKNIQYF
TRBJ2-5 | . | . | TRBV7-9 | TGTGCCAGCAGCTCAAACAGGGCCCCAGAGACCCAGTACTTC | CASSSNRAPETQYF
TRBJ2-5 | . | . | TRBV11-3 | TGTGCCAGCAGCTCCTATGAAGCGGCGAAGGAGACCCAGTACTTC | CASSSYEAAKETQYF
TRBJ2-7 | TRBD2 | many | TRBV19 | TGTGCCAGTAGCTTAACGACAAGCGGACTAGCGGGAGGTGAGCAGTACTTC | CASSLTTSGLAGGEQYF
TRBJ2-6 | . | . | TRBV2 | TGTGCCAGCTTACGGGACTCTGGGGCCAACGTCCTGACTTTC | CASLRDSGANVLTF
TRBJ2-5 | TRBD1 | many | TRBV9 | TGTGCCAGCAGCGTCGGGACAGCCAAGAGAGAGACCCAGTACTTC | CASSVGTAKRETQYF
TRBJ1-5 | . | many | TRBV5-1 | TGCGCCAGCAGCTCCGAACCGGGGCCGACTAATCAGCCCCAGCATTTT | CASSSEPGPTNQPQHF
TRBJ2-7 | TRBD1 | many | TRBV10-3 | TGTGCCATCAGACGACAGGGAAACTACGAGCAGTACTTC | CAIRRQGNYEQYF
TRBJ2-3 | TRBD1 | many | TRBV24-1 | TGTGCCACCAGTGACCCCGGACAGGGGGCATGGGATACGCAGTATTTT | CATSDPGQGAWDTQYF
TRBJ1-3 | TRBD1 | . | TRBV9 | TGTGCCAGCAGCGTAGAAAAAGAAGGGACAGGGGGTACAGGAAACACCATATATTTT | CASSVEKEGTGGTGNTIYF
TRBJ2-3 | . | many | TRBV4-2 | TGTGCCAGCAGCCAAGCAGTTGGCCTCACAGATACGCAGTATTTT | CASSQAVGLTDTQYF
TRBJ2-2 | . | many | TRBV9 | TGTGCCAGCAATCCGGCAGGGGGCGCGGGCGGGAGATACACCGGGGAGCTGTTTTTT | CASNPAGGAGGRYTGELFF
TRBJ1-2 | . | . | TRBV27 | TGTGCCAGCAGAAAAGGGGCCGTTGGCTACACCTTC | CASRKGAVGYTF
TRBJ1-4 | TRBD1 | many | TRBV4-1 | TGCGCCAGCAGCCGGACAGGGGTTAATGAAAAACTGTTTTTT | CASSRTGVNEKLFF
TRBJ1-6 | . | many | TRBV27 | TGTGCCAGCAGTTTTCGACAGGAGAATTCACCCCTCCACTTT | CASSFRQENSPLHF
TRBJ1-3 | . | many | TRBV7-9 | TGTGCCAGCAGCCCCTCCGGAGCCTCTGGAAACACCATATATTTT | CASSPSGASGNTIYF
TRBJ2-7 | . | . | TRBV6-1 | TGTGCCAGCAAAGCTATCCTCAGCTCCTACGAGCAGTACTTC | CASKAILSSYEQYF
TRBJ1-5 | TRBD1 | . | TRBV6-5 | TGTGCCAGCTCACCTCCAGGCTTAGTGGGGACAGAAACCAATCAGCCCCAGCATTTT | CASSPPGLVGTETNQPQHF
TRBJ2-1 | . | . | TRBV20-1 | TGCAGTGCTAGGGCTACGAACTCCTACAATGAGCAGTTCTTC | CSARATNSYNEQFF